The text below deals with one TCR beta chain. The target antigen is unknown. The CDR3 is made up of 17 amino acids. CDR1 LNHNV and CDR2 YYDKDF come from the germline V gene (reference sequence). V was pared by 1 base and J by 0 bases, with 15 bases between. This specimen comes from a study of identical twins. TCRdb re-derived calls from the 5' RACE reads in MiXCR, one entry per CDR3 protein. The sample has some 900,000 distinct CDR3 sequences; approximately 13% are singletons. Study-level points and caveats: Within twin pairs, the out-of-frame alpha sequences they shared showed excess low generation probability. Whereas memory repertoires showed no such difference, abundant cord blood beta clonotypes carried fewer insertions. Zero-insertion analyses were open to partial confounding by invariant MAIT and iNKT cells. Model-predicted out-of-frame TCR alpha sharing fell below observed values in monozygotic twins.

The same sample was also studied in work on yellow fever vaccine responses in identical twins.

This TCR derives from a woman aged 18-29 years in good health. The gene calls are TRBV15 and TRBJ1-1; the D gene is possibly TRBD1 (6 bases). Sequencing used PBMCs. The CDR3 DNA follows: TGTGCCACCAGCAGAGCGGGGGGCGCGAGCCTGAACACTGAAGCTTTCTTT. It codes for CATSRAGGASLNTEAFF.